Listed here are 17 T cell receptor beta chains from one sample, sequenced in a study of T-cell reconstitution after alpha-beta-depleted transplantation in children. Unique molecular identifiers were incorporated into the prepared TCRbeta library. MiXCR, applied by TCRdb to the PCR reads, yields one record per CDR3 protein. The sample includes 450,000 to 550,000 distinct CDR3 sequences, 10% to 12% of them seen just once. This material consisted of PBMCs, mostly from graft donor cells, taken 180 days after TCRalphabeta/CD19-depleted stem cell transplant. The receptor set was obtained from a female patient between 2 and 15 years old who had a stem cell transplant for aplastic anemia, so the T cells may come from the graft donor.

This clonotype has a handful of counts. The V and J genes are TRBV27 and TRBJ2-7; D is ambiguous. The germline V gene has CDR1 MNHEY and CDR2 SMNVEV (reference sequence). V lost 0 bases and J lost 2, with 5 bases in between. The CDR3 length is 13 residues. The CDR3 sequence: CASSLSRTYEQYF. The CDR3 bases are TGTGCCAGCAGTTTATCCCGGACCTACGAGCAGTACTTC.

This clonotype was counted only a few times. The CDR3 nucleotides are TGTGCCAGCACCCTTAATCCCGGGAACACTGAAGCTTTCTTT. This translates into CASTLNPGNTEAFF. The chain has TRBV6-1 and TRBJ1-1; D ambiguous. Trimming removed 7 bases from V and 1 base from J, with 13 bases in between. Germline V CDR1 and CDR2: MNHNS, SASEGT. This CDR3 comprises 14 residues.

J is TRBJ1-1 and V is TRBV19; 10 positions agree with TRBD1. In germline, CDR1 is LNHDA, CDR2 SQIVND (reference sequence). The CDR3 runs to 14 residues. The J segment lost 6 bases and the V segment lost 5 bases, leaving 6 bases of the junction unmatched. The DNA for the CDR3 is TGTGCCAGTAGTGAGGACAGGGGGGCAGCTGAAGCTTTCTTT. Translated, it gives CASSEDRGAAEAFF.

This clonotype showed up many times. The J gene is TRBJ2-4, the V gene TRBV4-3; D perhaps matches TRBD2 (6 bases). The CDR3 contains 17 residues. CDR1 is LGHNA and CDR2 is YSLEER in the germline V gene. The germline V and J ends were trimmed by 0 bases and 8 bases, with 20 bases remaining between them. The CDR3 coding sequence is TGCGCCAGCAGCCAAGATCGTTTTGCACAGCGGAGGGACATTCAGTACTTC. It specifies CASSQDRFAQRRDIQYF.

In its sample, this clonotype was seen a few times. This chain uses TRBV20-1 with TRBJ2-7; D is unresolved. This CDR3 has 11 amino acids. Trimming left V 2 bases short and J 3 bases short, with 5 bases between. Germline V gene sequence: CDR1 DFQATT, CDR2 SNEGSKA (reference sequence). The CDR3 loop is CSARRLYEQYF. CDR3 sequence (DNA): TGCAGTGCTAGACGGCTCTACGAGCAGTACTTC.

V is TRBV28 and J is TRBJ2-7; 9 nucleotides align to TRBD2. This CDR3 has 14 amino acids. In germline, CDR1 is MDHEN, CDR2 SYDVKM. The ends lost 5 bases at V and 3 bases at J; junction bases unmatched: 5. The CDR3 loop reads CASSRLAGNYEQYF. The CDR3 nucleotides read TGTGCCAGCAGTAGGCTAGCGGGGAACTACGAGCAGTACTTC.

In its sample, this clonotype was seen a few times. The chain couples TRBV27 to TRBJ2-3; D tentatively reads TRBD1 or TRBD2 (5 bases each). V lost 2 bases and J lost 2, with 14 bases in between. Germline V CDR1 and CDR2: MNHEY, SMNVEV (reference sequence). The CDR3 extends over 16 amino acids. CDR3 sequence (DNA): TGTGCCAGCAGTTTAAGAGCAGGGAGATACACAGATACGCAGTATTTT. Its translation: CASSLRAGRYTDTQYF.

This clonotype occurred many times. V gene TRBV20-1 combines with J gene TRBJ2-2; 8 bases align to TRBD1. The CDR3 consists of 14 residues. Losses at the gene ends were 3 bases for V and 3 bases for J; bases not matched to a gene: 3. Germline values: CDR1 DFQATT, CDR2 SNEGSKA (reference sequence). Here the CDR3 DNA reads TGCAGTGCTAGCAGGGGGCTCGACACCGGGGAGCTGTTTTTT. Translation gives CSASRGLDTGELFF.

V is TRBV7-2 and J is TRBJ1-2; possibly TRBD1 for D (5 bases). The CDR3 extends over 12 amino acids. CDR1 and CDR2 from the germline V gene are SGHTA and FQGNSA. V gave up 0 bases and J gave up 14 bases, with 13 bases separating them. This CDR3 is CASSLAGVGRTF. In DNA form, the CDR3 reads TGTGCCAGCAGCTTAGCGGGGGTTGGGCGAACCTTC.

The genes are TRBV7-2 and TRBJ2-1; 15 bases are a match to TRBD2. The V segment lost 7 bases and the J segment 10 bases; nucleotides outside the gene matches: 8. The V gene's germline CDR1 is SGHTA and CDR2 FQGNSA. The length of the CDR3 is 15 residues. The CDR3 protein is CASTSGLAGGGEQFF. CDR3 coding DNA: TGTGCCAGCACCTCAGGACTAGCGGGAGGGGGAGAGCAGTTCTTC.

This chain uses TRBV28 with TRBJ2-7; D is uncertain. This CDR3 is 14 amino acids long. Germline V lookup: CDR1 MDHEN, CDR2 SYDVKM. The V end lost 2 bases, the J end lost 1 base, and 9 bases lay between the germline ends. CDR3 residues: CASSLDPASYEQYF. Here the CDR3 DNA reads TGTGCCAGCAGTTTAGACCCCGCATCCTACGAGCAGTACTTC.

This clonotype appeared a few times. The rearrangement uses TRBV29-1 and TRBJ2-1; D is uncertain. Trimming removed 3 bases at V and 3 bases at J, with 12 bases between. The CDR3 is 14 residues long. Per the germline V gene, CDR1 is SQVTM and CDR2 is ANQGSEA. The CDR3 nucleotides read TGCAGCGTTGACTCCTCCATATACTACAATGAGCAGTTCTTC. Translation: CSVDSSIYYNEQFF.

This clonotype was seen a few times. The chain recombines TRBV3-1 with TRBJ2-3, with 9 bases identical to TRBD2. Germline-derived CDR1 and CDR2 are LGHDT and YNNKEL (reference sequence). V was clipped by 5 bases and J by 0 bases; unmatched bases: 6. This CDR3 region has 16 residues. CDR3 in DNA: TGTGCCAGCAGCTTTCGGACTAGCGCGAGCACAGATACGCAGTATTTT. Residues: CASSFRTSASTDTQYF.

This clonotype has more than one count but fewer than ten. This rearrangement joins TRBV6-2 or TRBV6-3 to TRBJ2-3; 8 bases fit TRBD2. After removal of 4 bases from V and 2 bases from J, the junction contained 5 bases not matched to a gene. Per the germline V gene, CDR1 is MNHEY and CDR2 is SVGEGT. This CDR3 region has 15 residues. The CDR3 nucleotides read TGTGCCAGCAGTTCTGTAGCGGGAACCACAGATACGCAGTATTTT. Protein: CASSSVAGTTDTQYF.

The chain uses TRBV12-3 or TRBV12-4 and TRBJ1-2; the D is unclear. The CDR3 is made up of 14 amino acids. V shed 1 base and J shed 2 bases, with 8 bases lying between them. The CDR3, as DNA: TGTGCCAGCAGTTTAGGGCACTTGAACTATGGCTACACCTTC. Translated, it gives CASSLGHLNYGYTF.

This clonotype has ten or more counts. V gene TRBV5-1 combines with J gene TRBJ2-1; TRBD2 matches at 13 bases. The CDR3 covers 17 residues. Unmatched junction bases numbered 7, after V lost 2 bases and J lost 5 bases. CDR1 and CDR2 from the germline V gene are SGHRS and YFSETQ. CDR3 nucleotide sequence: TGCGCCAGCAGCTTTACGGGAGGACTAGCGGGAGACAATGAGCAGTTCTTC. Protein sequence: CASSFTGGLAGDNEQFF.

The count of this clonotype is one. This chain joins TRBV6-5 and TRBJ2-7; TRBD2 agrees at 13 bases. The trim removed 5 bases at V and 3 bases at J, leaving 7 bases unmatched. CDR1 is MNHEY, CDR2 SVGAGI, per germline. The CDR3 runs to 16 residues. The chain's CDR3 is CASSNRRTSGSYEQYF. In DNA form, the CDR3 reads TGTGCCAGCAGTAACCGACGGACTAGCGGGAGCTACGAGCAGTACTTC.